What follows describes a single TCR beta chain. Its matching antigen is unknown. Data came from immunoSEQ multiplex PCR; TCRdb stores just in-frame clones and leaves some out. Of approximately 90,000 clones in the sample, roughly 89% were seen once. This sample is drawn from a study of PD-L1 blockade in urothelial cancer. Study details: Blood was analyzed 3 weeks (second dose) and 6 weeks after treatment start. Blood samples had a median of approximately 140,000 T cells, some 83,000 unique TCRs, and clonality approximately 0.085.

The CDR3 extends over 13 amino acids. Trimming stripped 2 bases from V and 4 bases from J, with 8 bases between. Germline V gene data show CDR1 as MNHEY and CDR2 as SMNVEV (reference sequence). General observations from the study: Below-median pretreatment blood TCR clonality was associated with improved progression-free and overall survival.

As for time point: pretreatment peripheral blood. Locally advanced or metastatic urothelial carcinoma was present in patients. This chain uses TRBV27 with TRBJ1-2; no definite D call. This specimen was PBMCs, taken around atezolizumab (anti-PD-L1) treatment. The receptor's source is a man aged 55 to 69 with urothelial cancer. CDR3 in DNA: TGTGCCAGCAGTTTAGACGGAGCCTATGGCTACACCTTC. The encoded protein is CASSLDGAYGYTF.